This T cell receptor beta chain was recovered during a study of cytomegalovirus exposure and HLA in healthy donors. Background on the study: Falling in the Caucasian-associated ancestry cluster were about 83% of some 400 genotyped donors.

The length of the CDR3 is 15 residues. Vbeta (60) and Jbeta (13) primers were used in the PCR. Libraries were prepared by immunoSEQ multiplex PCR; TCRdb keeps only in-frame clonotypes and omits some of them. This table holds around 70,000 clones, around 72% found once. With respect to this clone: Its cognate antigen is unknown.

The study, taken as a whole, reports: A later analysis appeared to link common viral pathogens to several of the most significant clusters. Later work found most CMV-associated TCR beta chains apparently HLA-restricted.

The J gene is TRBJ1-1, the V gene TRBV21-1; no check of the table's D call, TRBD1, against the DNA was made. TRBV21-1 is labeled a pseudogene. The receptor was isolated from a woman aged 40 to 50 in good health and CMV-seropositive. Sequenced material: PBMCs. The DNA of the CDR3 is TGTGCCAGCAGCAGAGAAGACAGGGGGAACACTGAAGCTTTCTTT. Translated, it gives CASSREDRGNTEAFF.